Listed below are T cell receptor beta chains from one sample, sequenced in a study of regulatory T cells in long-lasting Graves disease. Via MiXCR, TCRdb re-called the multiplex PCR reads, giving one row per CDR3 protein. Of around 500,000 distinct CDR3 sequences in the sample, roughly a sixth were seen once. This same sample was also part of a study on T cells in Graves' hyperthyroidism and ophthalmopathy.

The sequenced sample was peripheral blood mononuclear cells (PBMCs), obtained at new diagnosis, from a patient treated with antithyroid drugs. Receptor source: a middle-aged woman with Graves disease. Both conserved end residues are part of each CDR3. D genes are given only for firm matches. Clone size is given for some rows only: seen once, a few or many times, or a class if the clone is expanded.

abundance: -
j_gene: TRBJ2-3
v_gene: TRBV28
d_gene: TRBD2
CDR3aa: CASRPPSGVSGDTQYF
CDR3nt: TGTGCCAGCAGACCACCCAGCGGGGTGTCTGGGGATACGCAGTATTTT

abundance: many
j_gene: TRBJ2-1
v_gene: TRBV11-2
d_gene: TRBD1
CDR3aa: CASSFGSDREFF
CDR3nt: TGTGCCAGCAGCTTTGGTTCGGACAGGGAGTTCTTC

abundance: -
j_gene: TRBJ2-7
v_gene: TRBV20-1
d_gene: -
CDR3aa: CSASKTPYEQYF
CDR3nt: TGCAGTGCTTCTAAGACACCCTACGAGCAGTACTTC

abundance: -
j_gene: TRBJ1-2
v_gene: TRBV19
d_gene: -
CDR3aa: CASKIGQNYGYTF
CDR3nt: TGTGCCAGTAAAATTGGGCAGAACTATGGCTACACCTTC

abundance: many
j_gene: TRBJ2-5
v_gene: TRBV20-1
d_gene: TRBD1
CDR3aa: CSARDAPQGVGTQYF
CDR3nt: TGCAGTGCTAGAGATGCCCCACAGGGGGTTGGGACCCAGTACTTC

abundance: -
j_gene: TRBJ2-7
v_gene: TRBV7-2
d_gene: -
CDR3aa: CASTQRAPYEQYF
CDR3nt: TGTGCCAGCACCCAGAGGGCCCCCTACGAGCAGTACTTC

abundance: few
j_gene: TRBJ1-2
v_gene: TRBV12-3/TRBV12-4
d_gene: TRBD1
CDR3aa: CASSIGQGADGYTF
CDR3nt: TGTGCCAGCAGTATAGGACAGGGGGCGGATGGCTACACCTTC

abundance: -
j_gene: TRBJ2-1
v_gene: TRBV7-3
d_gene: TRBD1
CDR3aa: CASSSLDRVGPYNEQFF
CDR3nt: TGTGCCAGCAGCTCCTTGGACAGGGTGGGACCCTACAATGAGCAGTTCTTC

abundance: many
j_gene: TRBJ1-4
v_gene: TRBV5-1
d_gene: TRBD1
CDR3aa: CASSPGQGNEKLFF
CDR3nt: TGTGCCAGCTCACCGGGACAGGGGAATGAAAAACTGTTTTTT

abundance: many
j_gene: TRBJ2-5
v_gene: TRBV28
d_gene: TRBD1
CDR3aa: CASSPWTGSQETQYF
CDR3nt: TGTGCCAGCAGTCCATGGACAGGGTCACAAGAGACCCAGTACTTC

abundance: many
j_gene: TRBJ1-6
v_gene: TRBV5-1
d_gene: TRBD1
CDR3aa: CASSLSPGGYNSPLHF
CDR3nt: TGCGCCAGCAGCTTGTCGCCAGGGGGATATAATTCACCCCTCCACTTT

abundance: many
j_gene: TRBJ2-3
v_gene: TRBV20-1
d_gene: -
CDR3aa: CSALGSWGSATDTQYF
CDR3nt: TGCAGTGCCCTCGGGTCGTGGGGGAGTGCGACAGATACGCAGTATTTT

abundance: many
j_gene: TRBJ2-3
v_gene: TRBV2
d_gene: -
CDR3aa: CASSAQTSTDTQYF
CDR3nt: TGTGCCAGCAGTGCTCAGACTAGCACAGATACGCAGTATTTT

abundance: few
j_gene: TRBJ2-3
v_gene: TRBV24-1
d_gene: -
CDR3aa: CATSGRTSTDTQYF
CDR3nt: TGTGCCACCAGTGGACGGACTAGCACAGATACGCAGTATTTT

abundance: many
j_gene: TRBJ2-1
v_gene: TRBV6-2/TRBV6-3
d_gene: -
CDR3aa: CASMPLGGQVNEQFF
CDR3nt: TGTGCCAGCATGCCCTTAGGGGGGCAGGTGAATGAGCAGTTCTTC

abundance: many
j_gene: TRBJ2-7
v_gene: TRBV3-1
d_gene: -
CDR3aa: CASSQGGGMTGSYEQYF
CDR3nt: TGTGCCAGCAGCCAAGGCGGAGGGATGACAGGGTCGTACGAGCAGTACTTC

abundance: many
j_gene: TRBJ1-1
v_gene: TRBV6-2/TRBV6-3
d_gene: -
CDR3aa: CASSSRAGNTEAFF
CDR3nt: TGTGCCAGCAGTTCCCGCGCGGGAAATACTGAAGCTTTCTTT

abundance: -
j_gene: TRBJ1-5
v_gene: TRBV30
d_gene: -
CDR3aa: CAWSASESWPQHF
CDR3nt: TGTGCCTGGAGTGCGTCTGAGAGTTGGCCCCAGCATTTT

abundance: many
j_gene: TRBJ2-7
v_gene: TRBV7-9
d_gene: -
CDR3aa: CASRGTGLSSYEQYF
CDR3nt: TGTGCCAGCAGAGGGACGGGACTCAGCTCCTACGAGCAGTACTTC

abundance: -
j_gene: TRBJ2-5
v_gene: TRBV5-4
d_gene: TRBD2
CDR3aa: CASSWGTSGGPGETQYF
CDR3nt: TGTGCCAGCAGCTGGGGCACTAGCGGGGGGCCAGGAGAGACCCAGTACTTC

abundance: few
j_gene: TRBJ2-1
v_gene: TRBV2
d_gene: TRBD2
CDR3aa: CASRGLAGALWGNEQFF
CDR3nt: TGTGCCAGCAGAGGTCTAGCGGGGGCTCTTTGGGGCAATGAGCAGTTCTTC

abundance: many
j_gene: TRBJ1-1
v_gene: TRBV12-3/TRBV12-4
d_gene: -
CDR3aa: CASTKTGQGTEAFF
CDR3nt: TGTGCCAGCACCAAGACAGGTCAGGGCACTGAAGCTTTCTTT

abundance: many
j_gene: TRBJ1-2
v_gene: TRBV2
d_gene: -
CDR3aa: CASNEANRGGYTF
CDR3nt: TGTGCCAGCAACGAGGCCAATCGGGGAGGCTACACCTTC

abundance: -
j_gene: TRBJ2-3
v_gene: TRBV6-1
d_gene: -
CDR3aa: CASSPVRGRTDTQYF
CDR3nt: TGTGCCAGCAGTCCGGTGCGGGGCCGCACAGATACGCAGTATTTT

abundance: many
j_gene: TRBJ2-1
v_gene: TRBV7-9
d_gene: TRBD2
CDR3aa: CASSLGLAGDGEQFF
CDR3nt: TGTGCCAGCAGCTTAGGACTAGCGGGGGACGGTGAGCAGTTCTTC

abundance: few
j_gene: TRBJ1-3
v_gene: TRBV30
d_gene: -
CDR3aa: CAWSGFRGAGNTIYF
CDR3nt: TGTGCCTGGAGTGGATTTAGAGGGGCGGGAAACACCATATATTTT

abundance: many
j_gene: TRBJ2-7
v_gene: TRBV28
d_gene: -
CDR3aa: CASSRRERGKYF
CDR3nt: TGTGCCAGTAGCCGAAGGGAACGGGGGAAGTACTTC

abundance: many
j_gene: TRBJ2-3
v_gene: TRBV7-2
d_gene: TRBD2
CDR3aa: CASSISGGIDTQYF
CDR3nt: TGTGCCAGCAGCATTAGCGGGGGTATAGATACGCAGTATTTT

abundance: -
j_gene: TRBJ1-2
v_gene: TRBV7-9
d_gene: TRBD1
CDR3aa: CASSLQGAEGYTF
CDR3nt: TGTGCCAGCAGCTTACAGGGGGCAGAAGGCTACACCTTC

abundance: -
j_gene: TRBJ1-1
v_gene: TRBV15
d_gene: TRBD1
CDR3aa: CATSSPDRSNAEAFF
CDR3nt: TGTGCCACCAGCTCCCCGGACAGGTCCAACGCTGAAGCTTTCTTT

abundance: many
j_gene: TRBJ2-7
v_gene: TRBV12-3/TRBV12-4
d_gene: -
CDR3aa: CASSLGSSIIGEQYF
CDR3nt: TGTGCCAGCAGTTTAGGGTCCTCGATAATTGGCGAGCAGTACTTC

abundance: many
j_gene: TRBJ2-1
v_gene: TRBV3-1
d_gene: -
CDR3aa: CASSQPRTQGVNEQFF
CDR3nt: TGTGCCAGCAGCCAACCCCGGACGCAGGGTGTTAATGAGCAGTTCTTC

abundance: many
j_gene: TRBJ2-3
v_gene: TRBV7-9
d_gene: -
CDR3aa: CASSFSSRRQGTDTQYF
CDR3nt: TGTGCCAGCAGCTTTTCCTCACGGAGACAGGGCACAGATACGCAGTATTTT

abundance: many
j_gene: TRBJ2-1
v_gene: TRBV6-2/TRBV6-3
d_gene: TRBD1
CDR3aa: CASSYPDRAISSYNEQFF
CDR3nt: TGTGCCAGCAGTTACCCGGACAGGGCCATATCCTCCTACAATGAGCAGTTCTTC

abundance: -
j_gene: TRBJ2-3
v_gene: TRBV5-1
d_gene: TRBD1
CDR3aa: CASSLGQGPTDTQYF
CDR3nt: TGCGCCAGCAGCTTGGGACAGGGCCCCACAGATACGCAGTATTTT

abundance: -
j_gene: TRBJ2-1
v_gene: TRBV27
d_gene: TRBD2
CDR3aa: CASSMQRGENEQFF
CDR3nt: TGTGCCAGCAGTATGCAGCGGGGGGAGAATGAGCAGTTCTTC

abundance: -
j_gene: TRBJ1-1
v_gene: TRBV5-8
d_gene: TRBD1
CDR3aa: CASSLRGPLTEAFF
CDR3nt: TGTGCCAGCAGCTTGAGGGGGCCCCTCACTGAAGCTTTCTTT

abundance: -
j_gene: TRBJ1-5
v_gene: TRBV28
d_gene: -
CDR3aa: CASSPTIWRSGNQPQHF
CDR3nt: TGTGCCAGCAGCCCGACGATCTGGAGATCGGGGAACCAGCCCCAGCATTTT

abundance: few
j_gene: TRBJ1-5
v_gene: TRBV7-9
d_gene: -
CDR3aa: CASSLAGGWGNQPQHF
CDR3nt: TGTGCCAGCAGCTTAGCTGGGGGCTGGGGCAATCAGCCCCAGCATTTT

abundance: -
j_gene: TRBJ2-3
v_gene: TRBV7-3
d_gene: TRBD2
CDR3aa: CASSRLGLTSTDTQYF
CDR3nt: TGTGCCAGCAGCCGTTTGGGACTAACTAGCACAGATACGCAGTATTTT

abundance: many
j_gene: TRBJ1-1
v_gene: TRBV5-1
d_gene: TRBD1
CDR3aa: CASSLTTGLNTEAFF
CDR3nt: TGCGCCAGCAGCTTGACGACAGGGCTGAACACTGAAGCTTTCTTT

abundance: few
j_gene: TRBJ1-2
v_gene: TRBV29-1
d_gene: -
CDR3aa: CSVEDLELGYTF
CDR3nt: TGCAGCGTTGAAGATCTGGAGTTAGGCTACACCTTC

abundance: -
j_gene: TRBJ2-1
v_gene: TRBV5-1
d_gene: -
CDR3aa: CASSSGGGRNEQFF
CDR3nt: TGCGCCAGCAGCTCCGGGGGCGGTCGCAATGAGCAGTTCTTC

abundance: many
j_gene: TRBJ1-5
v_gene: TRBV2
d_gene: -
CDR3aa: CASSQTVYSNQPQHF
CDR3nt: TGTGCCAGCAGTCAAACGGTTTATAGCAATCAGCCCCAGCATTTT

abundance: many
j_gene: TRBJ2-1
v_gene: TRBV19
d_gene: -
CDR3aa: CASSVGQSYNEQFF
CDR3nt: TGTGCCAGTAGTGTAGGACAGTCGTACAATGAGCAGTTCTTC

abundance: many
j_gene: TRBJ1-3
v_gene: TRBV2
d_gene: -
CDR3aa: CASSYAGGNTIYF
CDR3nt: TGTGCCAGCAGTTACGCCGGTGGAAACACCATATATTTT

abundance: many
j_gene: TRBJ2-5
v_gene: TRBV2
d_gene: TRBD2
CDR3aa: CASTLPGLKTQYF
CDR3nt: TGTGCCAGCACCCTGCCGGGACTAAAGACCCAGTACTTC

abundance: -
j_gene: TRBJ2-2
v_gene: TRBV10-2
d_gene: -
CDR3aa: CASTTGYTGELFF
CDR3nt: TGCGCCAGCACGACAGGTTACACCGGGGAGCTGTTTTTT

abundance: few
j_gene: TRBJ1-5
v_gene: TRBV29-1
d_gene: -
CDR3aa: CSVSTGFQQPQHF
CDR3nt: TGCAGCGTATCAACAGGGTTTCAACAGCCCCAGCATTTT

abundance: -
j_gene: TRBJ1-1
v_gene: TRBV4-1
d_gene: -
CDR3aa: CASSRREVFTEAFF
CDR3nt: TGCGCCAGCAGCCGGCGGGAGGTGTTCACTGAAGCTTTCTTT

abundance: many
j_gene: TRBJ1-1
v_gene: TRBV12-3/TRBV12-4
d_gene: -
CDR3aa: CASSLKGRPNTEAFF
CDR3nt: TGTGCCAGCAGTTTGAAGGGACGCCCAAACACTGAAGCTTTCTTT

abundance: -
j_gene: TRBJ1-1
v_gene: TRBV18
d_gene: -
CDR3aa: CASSPLGEAEAFF
CDR3nt: TGTGCCAGCTCACCTCTTGGGGAGGCTGAAGCTTTCTTT